A selection of T cell receptor beta chains follows, all from one sample in a study of blood T cell repertoires in COVID-19. Profiling relied on immunoSEQ multiplex PCR, and the TCRdb table lists in-frame clones only, not all of them. The table lists about 280,000 clones, around nine tenths of them singletons, with 8.5% to 9% in the top ten. Sequencing used peripheral blood. These receptors were collected from a man aged 40-49 years with active or convalescent COVID-19. Both conserved end residues are part of each CDR3. The D gene is left open where the match is weak. Clone sizes are given selectively: once, few, many, or a class where the clone is expanded.

j_call v_call d_call clone_size cdr3_aa cdr3_nt
TRBJ2-1 TRBV24-1 TRBD2 NA CATRSSGRADEQFF TGTGCCACCAGATCGAGCGGGAGGGCCGATGAGCAGTTCTTC
TRBJ1-1 TRBV7-2 NA NA CASSYTETLGAFF TGTGCCAGCAGCTACACAGAAACCCTTGGGGCTTTCTTT
TRBJ1-5 TRBV6-6 NA NA CASSQTGQPQHF TGTGCCAGCAGCCAGACAGGTCAGCCCCAGCATTTT
TRBJ2-6 TRBV3-1/TRBV3-2 TRBD1 NA CASSQPPTGNGANVLTF TGTGCCAGCAGCCAGCCCCCGACAGGGAATGGGGCCAACGTCCTGACTTTC
TRBJ2-7 TRBV27 TRBD2 NA CASTQVTSNEQYF TGTGCCAGCACTCAGGTGACTAGCAACGAGCAGTACTTC
TRBJ1-1 TRBV6-1 NA NA CASSDLYTYTEAFF TGTGCCAGCAGTGATCTTTACACCTACACTGAAGCTTTCTTT
TRBJ1-2 TRBV11-1 TRBD1 NA CASSPQTGPYGYTF TGTGCCAGCAGCCCCCAGACAGGGCCGTATGGCTACACCTTC
TRBJ1-6 TRBV11-2 NA few CASSLEGGGGPLHF TGTGCCAGCAGCTTAGAAGGTGGCGGAGGGCCCCTCCACTTT
TRBJ2-2 TRBV4-1 TRBD1 once CASSQEDRDTGELFF TGCGCCAGCAGCCAAGAAGACAGGGACACCGGGGAGCTGTTTTTT
TRBJ1-2 TRBV12-3/TRBV12-4 NA NA CASSPDRYGYTF TGTGCCAGCAGTCCAGACAGATATGGCTACACCTTC
TRBJ1-1 TRBV6-6 TRBD1 NA CASRGTGVNTEAFF TGTGCCAGCAGAGGGACAGGAGTGAACACTGAAGCTTTCTTT
TRBJ2-3 TRBV9 NA NA CASSNRGLNTQYF TGTGCCAGCAGCAACCGCGGGCTAAATACGCAGTATTTT
TRBJ2-1 TRBV5-4 TRBD2 NA CASSLRSGAGDEQFF TGTGCCAGCAGCTTGCGAAGCGGGGCTGGGGATGAGCAGTTCTTC
TRBJ1-4 TRBV6-6 TRBD1 NA CASSLTGSNEKLFF TGTGCCAGCAGTTTGACAGGGTCTAATGAAAAACTGTTTTTT
TRBJ2-7 TRBV11-2 TRBD2 NA CASSDDPGLRRF TGTGCCAGCAGCGATGATCCGGGACTAAGGAGGTTC
TRBJ1-2 TRBV9 NA few CASSVGGGAGYGYTF TGTGCCAGCAGCGTAGGTGGGGGCGCAGGGTATGGCTACACCTTC
TRBJ1-2 TRBV11-3 NA NA CASSLQAANYGYTF TGTGCCAGCAGCTTGCAAGCGGCTAACTATGGCTACACCTTC
TRBJ2-7 TRBV5-6 TRBD1 NA CASSPTDRVYEQYF TGTGCCAGCAGCCCCACTGACAGGGTCTACGAGCAGTACTTC
TRBJ2-3 TRBV10-1 NA NA CASSGMDSDTDTQYF TGCGCCAGCAGTGGAATGGACAGTGACACAGATACGCAGTATTTT
TRBJ2-5 TRBV30 NA once CAWSVPASSETQYF TGTGCCTGGAGTGTACCCGCTAGCTCGGAGACCCAGTACTTC
TRBJ2-7 TRBV27 TRBD2 NA CASSFTGTSREQYF TGTGCCAGCAGTTTCACGGGGACTAGCCGCGAGCAGTACTTC
TRBJ1-2 TRBV30 NA NA CAWSSTPYGYTF TGTGCCTGGAGCTCGACACCGTATGGCTACACCTTC
TRBJ2-1 TRBV30 TRBD2 NA CAWSVGGGATEQFF TGTGCCTGGAGTGTCGGCGGGGGGGCAACTGAGCAGTTCTTC
TRBJ1-1 TRBV6-5 NA NA CAVRYRENTEAFF TGTGCCGTCCGCTACAGGGAGAACACTGAAGCTTTCTTT
TRBJ1-2 TRBV3-1/TRBV3-2 NA NA CASSPRQDLGYTF TGTGCCAGCAGCCCCAGACAGGACCTGGGCTACACCTTC
TRBJ1-6 TRBV7-3 TRBD1 NA CASSNSGTGSSPLHF TGTGCCAGCAGCAACTCTGGGACAGGGTCTTCACCCCTCCACTTT
TRBJ2-3 TRBV27 NA NA CASSPGWPPDTQYF TGTGCCAGCAGCCCGGGTTGGCCCCCAGATACGCAGTATTTT
TRBJ2-1 TRBV7-9 NA once CASSRQGDEQFF TGTGCCAGCAGCCGTCAGGGCGATGAGCAGTTCTTC
TRBJ1-4 TRBV5-6 NA NA CASSLVGQKDEKLFF TGTGCCAGCAGCTTGGTGGGACAAAAGGACGAAAAACTGTTTTTT
TRBJ2-3 TRBV19 TRBD1 once CASSMTGGDTQYF TGTGCCAGTAGTATGACAGGGGGGGATACGCAGTATTTT
TRBJ2-7 TRBV11-2 NA few CASSLTGTSYYEQYF TGTGCCAGCAGCTTAACCGGGACAAGCTACTACGAGCAGTACTTC
TRBJ1-3 TRBV6-1 TRBD1 few CASSGGTGRPGNTIYF TGTGCCAGCAGTGGCGGGACAGGGAGGCCTGGAAACACCATATATTTT
TRBJ1-3 TRBV7-6 NA NA CASSLAPGSGNTIYF TGTGCCAGCAGCTTAGCCCCGGGCTCTGGAAACACCATATATTTT
TRBJ2-7 TRBV9 NA few CASSVGVDRAYEQYF TGTGCCAGCAGCGTAGGGGTAGACAGAGCGTACGAGCAGTACTTC
TRBJ2-1 TRBV7-9 NA NA CASSLRTDRSSYNEQFF TGTGCCAGCAGCTTACGGACAGACAGGAGCTCCTACAATGAGCAGTTCTTC
TRBJ2-3 TRBV19 NA NA CASATDYSDTQYF TGTGCCAGTGCGACGGACTATTCAGATACGCAGTATTTT
TRBJ2-7 TRBV5-4 TRBD1 NA CASSFDRVPYEQYF TGTGCCAGCAGCTTTGACAGGGTCCCCTACGAGCAGTACTTC
TRBJ2-7 TRBV6-5 NA once CASSYSAGSGYEQYF TGTGCCAGCAGTTACTCAGCGGGCAGTGGGTACGAGCAGTACTTC
TRBJ2-2 TRBV18 TRBD2 once CASSTSGHTGELFF TGTGCCAGCTCAACTAGCGGACACACCGGGGAGCTGTTTTTT
TRBJ1-1 TRBV5-1 NA NA CASSTGGPNTEAFF TGCGCCAGCAGCACGGGGGGCCCGAACACTGAAGCTTTCTTT
TRBJ2-7 TRBV24-1 NA NA CATSDSGTLAYEQYF TGTGCCACCAGTGATTCCGGGACTCTAGCCTACGAGCAGTACTTC
TRBJ2-3 TRBV27 TRBD1 NA CASRMTGTDTQYF TGTGCCAGCAGAATGACAGGGACAGATACGCAGTATTTT
TRBJ1-1 TRBV9 NA NA CASSADGGGYTEAFF TGTGCCAGCAGTGCGGACGGAGGAGGGTACACTGAAGCTTTCTTT
TRBJ2-3 TRBV19 TRBD2 NA CASRPAGGPDTQYF TGTGCCAGTAGGCCAGCGGGAGGGCCAGATACGCAGTATTTT
TRBJ2-3 TRBV20-1 NA NA CSASRWRGETDTQYF TGCAGTGCTAGTCGTTGGCGGGGAGAGACAGATACGCAGTATTTT
TRBJ1-1 TRBV12-5 TRBD1 NA CASGSPGGRNTEAFF TGTGCTAGTGGCTCTCCAGGGGGCAGGAACACTGAAGCTTTCTTT
TRBJ1-5 TRBV5-1 NA NA CASSPGTPGGNQPQHF TGCGCCAGCAGCCCTGGGACACCTGGTGGCAATCAGCCCCAGCATTTT
TRBJ2-1 TRBV11-3 TRBD2 NA CASSSEGRLAGGDEQFF TGTGCCAGCAGCTCGGAGGGCCGACTAGCGGGAGGGGATGAGCAGTTCTTC
TRBJ1-5 TRBV6-6 NA NA CASSYEAASNQPQHF TGTGCCAGCAGTTACGAGGCTGCGAGCAATCAGCCCCAGCATTTT
TRBJ1-1 TRBV28 NA NA CASIEGMNTEAFF TGTGCCAGCATCGAGGGAATGAACACTGAAGCTTTCTTT
TRBJ2-1 TRBV11-2 NA NA CASSSGGYNEQFF TGTGCCAGCAGCTCCGGGGGATACAATGAGCAGTTCTTC
TRBJ2-3 TRBV6-8 TRBD2 NA CASSCPSGREGENTQYF TGTGCCAGCAGTTGCCCTAGCGGGAGGGAAGGGGAAAATACGCAGTATTTT
TRBJ1-2 TRBV29-1 NA NA CSALENYGYTF TGCAGCGCCTTAGAGAACTATGGCTACACCTTC